This T cell receptor (beta chain) was captured in a study of T cells expressing NK-cell markers. About the research overall: With respect to HCMV, seven of the eight sequenced donors were seropositive, and one was seronegative. Study results and caveats: Each of several donors carried dominant NKG2C+ clonotypes accounting for about 1.0-8% of CD8+ T cells.

Germline V gene lookup returns CDR1 SGHVS and CDR2 FNYEAQ. CDR3 length: 15 amino acids. For each CDR3 protein, TCRdb gives one entry from its re-call of the 5' RACE reads, without DNA. The table lists some 140,000 distinct CDR3 sequences. Note on this clonotype: Its specificity is unknown.

The sequence was collected from a woman in her forties or fifties in good health. The chain carries TRBV7-6 and TRBJ2-7; TCRdb lists TRBD2, though no DNA is available to test this call. Sequencing used blood T cells: a sorted CD56 or NKG2C T cell subset, CD4+ or CD8+ T cells, or bulk PBMC T cells (not recorded which). CDR3 amino acids: CASSPSTSGIYEQYF.